In this sample, the clone carrying this T cell receptor (beta chain) turned up once. Its matching antigen is unknown. V shed 7 bases and J shed 5 bases, with 16 bases lying between them. Per germline, CDR1 SGHRS and CDR2 YFSETQ. The CDR3 extends over 13 amino acids. The data originate from a study of cytomegalovirus exposure and HLA in healthy donors. Whole-study results and caveats: CMV antigen specificity of a few CMV-associated chains was confirmed in vitro.

The protocol was immunoSEQ multiplex PCR, while the TCRdb copy is restricted to in-frame clones and leaves out a portion. The sample contains about 71,000 clones, 85% to 95% of which appear only once. Sequenced input: PBMCs. The V call is TRBV5-1, the J call TRBJ2-7, with D tentatively TRBD1 (6 bases). The source is a woman aged 18 to 35 in good health and CMV-seronegative. The DNA for the CDR3 is TGCGCCAGCTCCCACGGCAGGGACAACGAGCAGTACTTC. This codes for CASSHGRDNEQYF.